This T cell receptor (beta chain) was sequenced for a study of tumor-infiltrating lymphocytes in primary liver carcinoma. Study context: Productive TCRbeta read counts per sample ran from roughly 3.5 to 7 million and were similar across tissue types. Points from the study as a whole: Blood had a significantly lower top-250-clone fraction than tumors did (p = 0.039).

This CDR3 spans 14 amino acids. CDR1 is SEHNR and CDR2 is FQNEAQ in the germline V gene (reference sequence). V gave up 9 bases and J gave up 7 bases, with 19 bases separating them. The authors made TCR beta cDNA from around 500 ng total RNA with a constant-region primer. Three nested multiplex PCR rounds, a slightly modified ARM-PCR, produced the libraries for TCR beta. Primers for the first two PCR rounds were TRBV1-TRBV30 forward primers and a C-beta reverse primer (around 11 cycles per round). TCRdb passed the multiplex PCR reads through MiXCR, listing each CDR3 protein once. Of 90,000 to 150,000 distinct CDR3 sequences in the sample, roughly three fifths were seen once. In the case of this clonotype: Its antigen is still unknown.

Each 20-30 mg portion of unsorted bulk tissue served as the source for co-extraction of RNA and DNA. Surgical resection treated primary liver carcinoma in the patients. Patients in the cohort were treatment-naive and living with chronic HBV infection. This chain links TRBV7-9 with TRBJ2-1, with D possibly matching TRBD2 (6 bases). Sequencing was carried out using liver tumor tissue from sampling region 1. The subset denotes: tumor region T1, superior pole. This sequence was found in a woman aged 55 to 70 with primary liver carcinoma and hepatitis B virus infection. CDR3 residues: CARCHNSAGNEQFF. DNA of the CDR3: TGTGCCAGATGTCACAACTCGGCGGGGAATGAGCAGTTCTTC.